This T cell receptor beta chain was captured by sequencing in a study of blood T cell repertoires in COVID-19. Turning to the study itself: Samples came from the United States, Italy and Spain, spanning acute and convalescent COVID-19. T cells, B-cell-depleted T cells, or PBMCs supplied cDNA or gDNA.

In the original analysis: It was from reference gene primer amplification that nucleated cell counts were estimated. The repertoire was sequenced with immunoSEQ multiplex PCR; TCRdb's copy has only in-frame clones and lacks some. V, J and clone size were drawn from that table, and D and trimming were deduced from the DNA. The repertoire consists of 150,000 or so clones, with 84% occurring once and the leading ten covering 35% to 45%. The CDR3 runs to 16 residues. V lost 1 base, J lost 7 bases, and 14 bases lay in between. From germline, CDR1 is MDHEN and CDR2 SYDVKM. The rearrangement joins TRBV28 to TRBJ1-6; D unresolved. Sequencing used peripheral blood. The sequence derives from a human donor in a cohort sampled during active COVID-19. DNA of the CDR3: TGTGCCAGCAGTTTATTTGCTTCCGCCCGGAATTCACCCCTCCACTTT. Encoded protein: CASSLFASARNSPLHF.